This T cell receptor (beta chain) was sequenced in a study of T cell responses to AZD1222 COVID-19 vaccine. With respect to this clone: Its matching antigen is unknown.

Trimming shortened V by 3 bases and J by 6 bases, and 3 bases separated the two germline ends. Germline V gives CDR1 LNHDA, CDR2 SQIVND (reference sequence). CDR3 length equals 12 residues. General study findings and limits: Spike-spanning, vaccine-associated CD4 TCRs were dominant at 160-218 and 743-854.

Profiled with immunoSEQ multiplex PCR; TCRdb holds only in-frame clones, not every one. The table includes more than 85,000 clones, 70% to 90% detected once. This chain connects TRBV19 to TRBJ1-6, with D hard to call. The TCR was taken from an adult who received the AZD1222 COVID-19 vaccine. The starting material was peripheral blood, obtained 28 days after the second AZD1222 dose. Written as DNA, the CDR3 is TGTGCCAGTAGTATCGGTAATTCACCCCTCCACTTT. Translated, it gives CASSIGNSPLHF.